This entry features one TCR beta chain sequence. The antigen is unknown. RNA transcripts gave rise to amplified TCR beta CDR3 regions. First-round RT-PCR of the TCR CDR3 relied on the HTBI primer set. TCRdb called the multiplex PCR reads again in MiXCR, with one record for every CDR3 protein. The sample lists around 300,000 distinct CDR3 sequences; 22% were seen once. Between the trimmed V and J ends, which lost 4 bases and 0 bases, there was a span of 15 bases. CDR1 MGHDK and CDR2 SYGVNS come from the germline V gene. The CDR3 totals 16 residues. The source of the sample is a study of T cells in Graves' hyperthyroidism and ophthalmopathy. On the study more broadly: Peripheral blood was secured at the point of initial diagnosis, before any treatment. General study points: A 13 V-J signature model discriminated ophthalmopathy versus stable hyperthyroidism.

Clinical symptoms, serum thyroxine and TRAb, thyroid ultrasound and orbital computed tomography were used for the diagnoses. Sequencing was done on a sample of blood. This chain connects TRBV25-1 to TRBJ1-1; D might be TRBD1 (6 bases). This TCR derives from a man in his thirties or forties with Graves' ophthalmopathy. The CDR3 here is CASSGGPHRVNTEAFF. The CDR3 region has the DNA TGTGCCAGCAGTGGGGGACCCCACAGGGTGAACACTGAAGCTTTCTTT.